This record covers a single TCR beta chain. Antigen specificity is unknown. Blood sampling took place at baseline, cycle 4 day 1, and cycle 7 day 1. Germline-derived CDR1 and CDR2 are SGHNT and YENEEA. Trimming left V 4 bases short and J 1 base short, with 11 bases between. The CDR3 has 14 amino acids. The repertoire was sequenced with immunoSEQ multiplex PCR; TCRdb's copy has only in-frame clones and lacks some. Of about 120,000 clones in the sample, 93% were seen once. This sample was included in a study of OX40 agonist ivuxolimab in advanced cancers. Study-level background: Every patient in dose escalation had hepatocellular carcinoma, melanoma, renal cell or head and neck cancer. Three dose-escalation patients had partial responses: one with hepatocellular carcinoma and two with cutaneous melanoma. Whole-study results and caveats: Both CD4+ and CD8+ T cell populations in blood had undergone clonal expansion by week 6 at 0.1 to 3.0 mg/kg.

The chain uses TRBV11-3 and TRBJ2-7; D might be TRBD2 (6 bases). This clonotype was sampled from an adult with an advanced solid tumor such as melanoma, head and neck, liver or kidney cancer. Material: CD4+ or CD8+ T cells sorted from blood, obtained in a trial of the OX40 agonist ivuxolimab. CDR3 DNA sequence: TGTGCCAGCAGCTCGCGGAGGGATTCCTACGAGCAGTACTTC. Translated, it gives CASSSRRDSYEQYF.